The 29 T cell receptor beta chains below were found in one sample sequenced in a study of OX40 agonist ivuxolimab in advanced cancers. Sequenced by immunoSEQ multiplex PCR; TCRdb stores in-frame clones only, minus some. The profile shows some 50,000 clones, about 87% of them singletons. This sample comprised CD4+ or CD8+ T cells sorted from blood, obtained in a trial of the OX40 agonist ivuxolimab. These TCRs come from an adult with an advanced solid tumor such as melanoma, head and neck, liver or kidney cancer.

The chain carries TRBV11-2 and TRBJ2-3, with D perhaps matching TRBD2 (6 bases). V was shortened by 8 bases and J by 9 bases, with 27 bases between the two germline ends. In germline, CDR1 is SGHAT, CDR2 FQNNGV. CDR3 length: 16 amino acids. CDR3 sequence reads: CASRRPGGSGVGTQYF. The CDR3 coding sequence is TGTGCCAGCCGAAGGCCCGGAGGGAGTGGTGTGGGGACGCAGTATTTT.

The rearrangement uses TRBV11-2 and TRBJ1-4; 9 bases align to TRBD1. With V trimmed by 1 base and J by 9 bases, 3 bases remained unmatched. The CDR3 spans 14 residues. Looked up from germline, CDR1 is SGHAT and CDR2 is FQNNGV. The chain's CDR3 is CASSLGGQGQKLFF. DNA for the CDR3: TGTGCCAGCAGCTTAGGGGGACAGGGCCAAAAACTGTTTTTT.

This chain connects TRBV9 to TRBJ2-1, with 10 positions matching TRBD2. The CDR3 covers 16 residues. V was pared by 3 bases and J by 4 bases, with 7 bases of the junction left unmatched. The germline CDR1 and CDR2 sequences are SGDLS and YYNGEE. The CDR3 sequence is CASSGPGLAEYNEQFF. For the CDR3, the DNA is TGTGCCAGCAGCGGACCCGGACTAGCGGAGTACAATGAGCAGTTCTTC.

This sequence joins TRBV6-6 and TRBJ2-4; 8 bases are a match to TRBD1. This CDR3 contains 14 residues. Germline V lookup: CDR1 MNHNY, CDR2 SVGAGI (reference sequence). V shed 6 bases, J shed 9 bases, and the junction held 10 bases outside the gene matches. Here the CDR3 reads CASSSGQVESIQYF. The CDR3 coding sequence is TGTGCCAGCAGCTCGGGACAGGTAGAGAGCATTCAGTACTTC.

The rearrangement uses TRBV19 and TRBJ2-3; perhaps TRBD1 as D (6 bases). This CDR3 region has 13 residues. The germline gives CDR1 LNHDA, CDR2 SQIVND (reference sequence). V was shortened by 7 bases and J by 5 bases, with 13 bases between the two germline ends. The CDR3 DNA follows: TGTGCCAGTACCCAGGGGTTAGAAGATACGCAGTATTTT. Protein: CASTQGLEDTQYF.

The chain has TRBV9 and TRBJ2-7; 7 bases match TRBD1. The V segment lost 4 bases and the J segment 3 bases; nucleotides outside the gene matches: 7. The germline V gene encodes CDR1 SGDLS and CDR2 YYNGEE. The CDR3 is 14 amino acids. The CDR3 is CASSPRGDSYEQYF. DNA for the CDR3: TGTGCCAGCAGCCCACGAGGGGACAGCTACGAGCAGTACTTC.

The chain joins TRBV18 to TRBJ2-7, with 7 bases identical to TRBD1. The junction had 3 bases not matched to a gene; V was cut back by 3 bases and J by 1 base. Germline V gene lookup returns CDR1 KGHSH and CDR2 LQKENI. CDR3 length equals 14 residues. As DNA, the CDR3 is TGTGCCAGCTCACCGGGGACAGATTCCTACGAGCAGTACTTC. It yields the protein CASSPGTDSYEQYF.

CDR3 sequence reads: CASSGGEGSYNEQFF. CDR3 DNA: TGTGCCAGCAGCGGGGGAGAAGGTTCCTACAATGAGCAGTTCTTC. The chain uses TRBV9 and TRBJ2-1; a weak D match, TRBD2 (5 bases). Per germline, CDR1 SGDLS and CDR2 YYNGEE. CDR3 length equals 15 residues. V was trimmed by 3 bases and J by 1 base, leaving 11 bases between them.

This chain uses TRBV7-6 with TRBJ1-5, with D possibly being TRBD1 (5 bases). Germline loops: CDR1 SGHVS, CDR2 FNYEAQ. The CDR3 extends over 15 amino acids. Between the trimmed V and J ends, which lost 4 bases and 3 bases, there was a span of 13 bases. In DNA, the CDR3 is TGTGCCAGCAGCTCCGTTCCAGGGCTCAATCAGCCCCAGCATTTT. This sequence encodes CASSSVPGLNQPQHF.

This chain connects TRBV28 to TRBJ2-3; 7 positions agree with TRBD1. Losses at the gene ends were 8 bases for V and 5 bases for J; bases not matched to a gene: 7. Germline CDR1 is MDHEN and CDR2 is SYDVKM. The CDR3 consists of 13 residues. The CDR3 protein is CASLDRDQDTQYF. The CDR3 coding sequence is TGTGCCAGCCTAGACAGGGATCAAGATACGCAGTATTTT.

The rearrangement joins TRBV6-5 to TRBJ1-2; TRBD1 matches 7 bases. This CDR3 contains 15 residues. In germline, CDR1 is MNHEY, CDR2 SVGAGI. The V segment lost 6 bases and the J segment 3 bases; nucleotides outside the gene matches: 10. CDR3 loop: CASRRGQEDYYGYTF. Here the CDR3 DNA reads TGTGCCAGCAGACGTGGACAGGAGGATTACTATGGCTACACCTTC.

The chain joins TRBV10-3 to TRBJ2-5; possibly TRBD2 for D (6 bases). The J call is in doubt because the DNA end fits TRBJ2-7 better. The CDR3 sequence is 17 residues long. Germline V CDR1 and CDR2: ENHRY, SYGVKD. CDR3 loop: CAISESTGSSVTYEQYF. Here the CDR3 DNA reads TGTGCCATCAGTGAGTCGACGGGGTCTAGCGTAACCTACGAGCAGTACTTC.

This clone appeared a single time. V gene TRBV7-2 combines with J gene TRBJ1-1; D ambiguous. CDR1 is SGHTA and CDR2 is FQGNSA in the germline V gene. The CDR3 sequence is 11 residues long. V was trimmed by 5 bases and J by 11 bases, leaving 12 bases between them. CDR3 in DNA: TGTGCCAGCAGCCCCGGGGTGGGGGCTTTCTTT. Translation: CASSPGVGAFF.

The count of this clone is one. This chain connects TRBV4-2 to TRBJ2-1; weak D call: TRBD2 (6 bases). The CDR3 is 16 amino acids. V lost 0 bases and J lost 3, with 12 bases in between. Germline CDR1 reads LGHNA; CDR2 reads YNFKEQ. The CDR3 DNA is TGTGCCAGCAGCCAAGAAGTGGGACTTAACTACAATGAGCAGTTCTTC. This codes for CASSQEVGLNYNEQFF.

The chain recombines TRBV5-8 with TRBJ1-6; D might be TRBD1 (6 bases). Germline V gene lookup returns CDR1 SGHTS and CDR2 YDEGEE. Trimming removed 0 bases at V and 3 bases at J, with 7 bases between. The CDR3 consists of 15 residues. CDR3 residues: CASSLEGHYNSPLHF. CDR3 DNA sequence: TGTGCCAGCAGCTTGGAGGGACACTATAATTCACCCCTCCACTTT.

The gene calls are TRBV7-2 and TRBJ1-2; no reliable D call. Germline CDR1 reads SGHTA; CDR2 reads FQGNSA. The CDR3 extends over 14 amino acids. Between the trimmed V and J ends, which lost 5 bases and 6 bases, there was a span of 16 bases. The CDR3 spells CASSLRIDTDGYTF. For the CDR3, the DNA is TGTGCCAGCAGCCTCAGAATCGACACTGATGGCTACACCTTC.

The chain employs TRBV18 and TRBJ1-4; D might be TRBD1 (5 bases). The V gene's germline CDR1 is KGHSH and CDR2 LQKENI. The V gene lost 5 bases and the J gene lost 4 bases, with 11 bases spanning the gap. The CDR3 covers 14 residues. The CDR3 nucleotides read TGTGCCAGCTCATTACGACAGATTAATGAAAAACTGTTTTTT. Its protein product is CASSLRQINEKLFF.

V and J are TRBV5-1 and TRBJ2-1, with D possibly matching TRBD2 (6 bases). Per the germline V gene, CDR1 is SGHRS and CDR2 is YFSETQ. V was trimmed by 3 bases and J by 0 bases, leaving 7 bases between them. The CDR3 runs to 14 residues. The CDR3 nucleotides are TGCGCCAGCAGCTCCGGGGGCTCCTACAATGAGCAGTTCTTC. It is translated as CASSSGGSYNEQFF.

The J gene is TRBJ1-1, the V gene TRBV5-1, with 7 nucleotides matching TRBD1. CDR1 and CDR2 from the germline V gene are SGHRS and YFSETQ. This CDR3 is built from 13 residues. The J segment lost 7 bases and the V segment lost 4 bases, leaving 7 bases of the junction unmatched. The DNA for the CDR3 is TGCGCCAGCAGCGCGACAGGGAGAGGTGAAGCTTTCTTT. Protein product: CASSATGRGEAFF.

The V gene is TRBV7-8, the J gene TRBJ2-5; no clear D. The CDR3 contains 12 residues. Trimming removed 1 base at V and 6 bases at J, with 6 bases between. Looked up from germline, CDR1 is SGHVS and CDR2 is FQNEAQ. The CDR3: CASSLETQTQYF. CDR3 nucleotides: TGTGCCAGCAGCTTAGAGACGCAGACCCAGTACTTC.

The gene calls are TRBV7-2 and TRBJ2-3; no reliable D call. This CDR3 spans 13 amino acids. The germline V gene encodes CDR1 SGHTA and CDR2 FQGNSA. V was trimmed by 1 base and J by 6 bases, leaving 8 bases between them. CDR3 DNA: TGTGCCAGCAGCTTAGACTACCCGGATACGCAGTATTTT. It translates to CASSLDYPDTQYF.

The chain uses TRBV5-1 and TRBJ2-5; a possible D gene is TRBD2 (5 bases). Germline V gene lookup returns CDR1 SGHRS and CDR2 YFSETQ. CDR3 length equals 17 residues. V lost 4 bases and J lost 1, with 20 bases in between. The chain's CDR3 is CASSRTPGTSPQETQYF. In DNA, the CDR3 is TGCGCCAGCAGCAGGACTCCCGGCACTAGTCCCCAAGAGACCCAGTACTTC. The whole variable domain, filled in from reference TRBV5-1 and TRBJ2-5, reads KAGVTQTPRYLIKTRGQQVTLSCSPISGHRSVSWYQQTPGQGLQFLFEYFSETQRNKGNFPGRFSGRQFSNSRSEMNVSTLELGDSALYLCASSRTPGTSPQETQYFGPGTRLLVL.

This clone was counted once. The gene calls are TRBV13 and TRBJ2-7; 10 bases are shared with TRBD1. The CDR3 is made up of 14 amino acids. The germline V gene has CDR1 PRHDT and CDR2 FYEKMQ (reference sequence). Unmatched junction bases numbered 1, after V lost 4 bases and J lost 1 base. CDR3 sequence: CASSSDRGSYEQYF. As DNA, the CDR3 is TGTGCCAGCAGCTCGGACAGGGGGTCCTACGAGCAGTACTTC.

The rearrangement joins TRBV15 to TRBJ1-5, with 7 positions matching TRBD1. The CDR3 has 17 residues. V trimming: 4 bases; J trimming: 8 bases; junction bases outside the gene matches: 17. Per the germline V gene, CDR1 is LNHNV and CDR2 is YYDKDF (reference sequence). CDR3 in amino acids: CATSKGGGTKGVKPQHF. CDR3 nucleotides: TGTGCCACCAGCAAAGGGGGCGGGACAAAGGGTGTCAAGCCCCAGCATTTT.

The chain carries TRBV6-5 and TRBJ2-7; D remains ambiguous. V was clipped by 6 bases and J by 7 bases, with 16 bases between them. The CDR3 loop spans 13 amino acids. Germline lookup yields CDR1 MNHEY and CDR2 SVGAGI. In DNA form, the CDR3 reads TGTGCCAGCAGCCCGCCCACCCACCAGGAGCAGTACTTC. Residues: CASSPPTHQEQYF.

The V call is TRBV18, the J call TRBJ1-4, with D unresolved. V lost 2 bases, J lost 7 bases, and 11 bases lay in between. CDR1 is KGHSH and CDR2 is LQKENI in the germline V gene. The CDR3 runs to 14 residues. The CDR3 spells CASSPGLNFEKLFF. In DNA, the CDR3 is TGTGCCAGCTCACCAGGTCTAAATTTTGAAAAACTGTTTTTT.

The table lists this clone with a count of one. The chain has TRBV14 and TRBJ2-7, with D maybe TRBD2 (6 bases). This CDR3 spans 15 amino acids. With 1 base removed from V and 9 bases from J, the gap between germline ends came to 19 bases. Looked up from germline, CDR1 is SGHDN and CDR2 is FVKESK. The CDR3 nucleotides read TGTGCCAGCAGCCAAGGGAGCGGGTGGTCTACCGGGCAGTACTTC. Translated, it gives CASSQGSGWSTGQYF.

CDR3 nucleotides: TGTGCCAGCAGTCAGGTATACACCGGGGAGCTGTTTTTT. It is translated as CASSQVYTGELFF. V usage is TRBV28 and J usage is TRBJ2-2; D remains unclear. V dropped 5 bases and J dropped 3 bases, with 7 bases sitting between them. CDR1 and CDR2 from the germline V gene are MDHEN and SYDVKM. The CDR3 length is 13 residues.

The chain has TRBV19 and TRBJ1-2, with D hard to call. CDR3 length: 12 amino acids. Germline CDR1 reads LNHDA; CDR2 reads SQIVND (reference sequence). V gave up 5 bases and J gave up 7 bases, with 11 bases separating them. The CDR3 DNA reads TGTGCCAGTAGTTATCAATCTACTGGCTACACCTTC. This translates into CASSYQSTGYTF.